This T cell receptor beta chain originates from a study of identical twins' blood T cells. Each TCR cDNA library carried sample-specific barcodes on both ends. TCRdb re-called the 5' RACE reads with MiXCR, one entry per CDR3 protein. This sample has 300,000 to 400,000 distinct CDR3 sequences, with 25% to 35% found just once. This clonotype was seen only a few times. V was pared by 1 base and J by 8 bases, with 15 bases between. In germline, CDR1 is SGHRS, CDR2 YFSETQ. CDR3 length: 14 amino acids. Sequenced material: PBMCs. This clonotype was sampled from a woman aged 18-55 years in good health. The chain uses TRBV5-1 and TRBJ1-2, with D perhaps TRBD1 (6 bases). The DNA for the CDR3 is TGCGCCAGCAGCTTGACTGGGGGGCCAGAGGGCTACACCTTC. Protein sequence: CASSLTGGPEGYTF. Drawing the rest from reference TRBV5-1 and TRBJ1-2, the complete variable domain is KAGVTQTPRYLIKTRGQQVTLSCSPISGHRSVSWYQQTPGQGLQFLFEYFSETQRNKGNFPGRFSGRQFSNSRSEMNVSTLELGDSALYLCASSLTGGPEGYTFGSGTRLTVV.